Sequencing of this T cell receptor (beta chain) was carried out in a study of T cell changes during pregnancy in multiple sclerosis. Per germline, CDR1 SGHVS and CDR2 FQNEAQ. The CDR3 contains 17 residues. After removal of 5 bases from V and 0 bases from J, the junction contained 9 bases not matched to a gene. Some clones are missing from TCRdb's copy, which holds only in-frame ones; the method was immunoSEQ multiplex PCR. Of approximately 90,000 clones listed, 85% to 95% are singletons. This sequence originates from a female donor with multiple sclerosis, enrolled in a pregnancy study. V gene TRBV7-8 combines with J gene TRBJ2-7; 11 positions agree with TRBD2. Here the sequenced sample was peripheral blood, taken in the third trimester of pregnancy. The CDR3 coding sequence is TGTGCCAGCAGCCCGATGGGACTAGCGGTCATCTCCTACGAGCAGTACTTC. Translated, it gives CASSPMGLAVISYEQYF. Combining the CDR3 with reference TRBV7-8 and TRBJ2-7 gives the whole variable domain GAGVSQSPRYKVAKRGQDVALRCDPISGHVSLFWYQQALGQGPEFLTYFQNEAQLDKSGLPSDRFFAERPEGSVSTLKIQRTQQEDSAVYLCASSPMGLAVISYEQYFGPGTRLTVT.